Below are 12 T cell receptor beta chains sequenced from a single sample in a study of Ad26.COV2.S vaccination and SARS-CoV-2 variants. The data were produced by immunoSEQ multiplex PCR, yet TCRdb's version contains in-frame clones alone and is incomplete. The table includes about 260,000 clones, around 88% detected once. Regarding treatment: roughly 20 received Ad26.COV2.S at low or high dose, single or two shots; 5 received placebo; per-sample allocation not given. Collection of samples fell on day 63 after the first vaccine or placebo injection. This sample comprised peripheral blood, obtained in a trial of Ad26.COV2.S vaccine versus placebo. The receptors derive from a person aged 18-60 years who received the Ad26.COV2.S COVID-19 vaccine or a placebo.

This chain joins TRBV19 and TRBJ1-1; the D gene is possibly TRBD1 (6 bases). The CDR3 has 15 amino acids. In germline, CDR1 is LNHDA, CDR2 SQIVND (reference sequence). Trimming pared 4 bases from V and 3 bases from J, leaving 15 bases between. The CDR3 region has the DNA TGTGCCAGTAGTACCCTATCCGGGGGGCACACTGAAGCTTTCTTT. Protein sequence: CASSTLSGGHTEAFF. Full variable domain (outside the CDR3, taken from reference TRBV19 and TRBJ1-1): DGGITQSPKYLFRKEGQNVTLSCEQNLNHDAMYWYRQDPGQGLRLIYYSQIVNDFQKGDIAEGYSVSREKKESFPLTVTSAQKNPTAFYLCASSTLSGGHTEAFFGQGTRLTVV.

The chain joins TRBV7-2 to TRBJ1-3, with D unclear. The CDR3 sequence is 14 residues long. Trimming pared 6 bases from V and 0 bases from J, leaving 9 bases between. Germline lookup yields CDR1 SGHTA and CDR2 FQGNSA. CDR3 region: CASSISYSGNTIYF. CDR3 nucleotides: TGTGCCAGCAGTATTAGCTACTCTGGAAACACCATATATTTT. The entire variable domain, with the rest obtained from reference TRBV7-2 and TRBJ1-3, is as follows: GAGVSQSPSNKVTEKGKDVELRCDPISGHTALYWYRQSLGQGLEFLIYFQGNSAPDKSGLPSDRFSAERTGGSVSTLTIQRTQQEDSAVYLCASSISYSGNTIYFGEGSWLTVV.

The DNA of the CDR3 is TGTGCCAGCAGCCAAGAGAGGGGGCAGATCTATGGCTACACCTTC. Amino acid sequence: CASSQERGQIYGYTF. V gene TRBV3-1 (or the pseudogene TRBV3-2) combines with J gene TRBJ1-2; 7 positions agree with TRBD1. Looked up from germline, CDR1 is LGHDT and CDR2 is YNNKEL (reference sequence). The CDR3 is 15 residues long. J was trimmed by 4 bases and V by 0 bases; bases with no gene match: 5.

The CDR3 protein is CASSSPARTDTQYF. The CDR3, as DNA: TGTGCCAGCAGTTCCCCCGCCCGCACAGATACGCAGTATTTT. This sequence joins TRBV28 and TRBJ2-3; D gene ambiguous. This CDR3 comprises 14 residues. Per the germline V gene, CDR1 is MDHEN and CDR2 is SYDVKM. Trimming took off 4 bases at V and 1 base at J, with 9 bases between the two ends.

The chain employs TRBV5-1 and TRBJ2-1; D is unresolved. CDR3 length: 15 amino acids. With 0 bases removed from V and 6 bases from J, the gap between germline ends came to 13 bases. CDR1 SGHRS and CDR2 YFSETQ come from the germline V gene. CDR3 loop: CASSLEGVNPNEQFF. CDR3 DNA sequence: TGCGCCAGCAGCTTGGAGGGTGTGAACCCCAATGAGCAGTTCTTC.

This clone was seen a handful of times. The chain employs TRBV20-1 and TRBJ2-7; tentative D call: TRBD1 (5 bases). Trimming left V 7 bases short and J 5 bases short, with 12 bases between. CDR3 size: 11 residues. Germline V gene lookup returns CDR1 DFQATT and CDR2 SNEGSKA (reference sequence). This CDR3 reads CSVGQGNEQYV. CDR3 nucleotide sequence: TGCAGTGTGGGCCAGGGCAACGAGCAGTACGTC.

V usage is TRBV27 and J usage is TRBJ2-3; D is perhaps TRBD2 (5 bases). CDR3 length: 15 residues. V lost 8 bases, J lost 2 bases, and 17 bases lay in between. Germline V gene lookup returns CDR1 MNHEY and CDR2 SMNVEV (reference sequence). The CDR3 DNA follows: TGTGCCAGCTGGCAACAAGGACTCCTCACAGATACGCAGTATTTT. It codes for CASWQQGLLTDTQYF.

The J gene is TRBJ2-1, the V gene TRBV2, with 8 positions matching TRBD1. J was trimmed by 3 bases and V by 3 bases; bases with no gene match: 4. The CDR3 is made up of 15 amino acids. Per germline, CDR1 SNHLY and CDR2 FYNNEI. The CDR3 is CASSEGDRIYNEQFF. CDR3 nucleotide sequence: TGTGCCAGCAGTGAGGGGGACAGGATCTACAATGAGCAGTTCTTC.

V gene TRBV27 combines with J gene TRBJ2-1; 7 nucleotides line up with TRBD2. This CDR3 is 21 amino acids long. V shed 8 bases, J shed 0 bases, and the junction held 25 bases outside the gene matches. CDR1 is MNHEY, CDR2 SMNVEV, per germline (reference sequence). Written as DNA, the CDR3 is TGTGCCAGCTGGATCGATAGCGGGTACCCGGGAAGGCCGAGCTCCTACAATGAGCAGTTCTTC. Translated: CASWIDSGYPGRPSSYNEQFF.

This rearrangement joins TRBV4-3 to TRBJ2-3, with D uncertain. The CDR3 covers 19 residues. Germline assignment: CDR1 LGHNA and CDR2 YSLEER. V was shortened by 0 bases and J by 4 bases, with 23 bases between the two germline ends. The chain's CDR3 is CASSQDSAKLYSGADTQYF. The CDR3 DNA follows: TGCGCCAGCAGCCAAGATTCAGCGAAGTTGTATTCTGGGGCAGATACGCAGTATTTT.

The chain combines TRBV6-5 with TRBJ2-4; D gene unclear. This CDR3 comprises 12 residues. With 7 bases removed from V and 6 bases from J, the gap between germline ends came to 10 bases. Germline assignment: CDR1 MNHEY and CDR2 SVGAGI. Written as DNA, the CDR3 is TGTGCCAGCAAAGGAGATGGAAACATTCAGTACTTC. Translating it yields CASKGDGNIQYF.

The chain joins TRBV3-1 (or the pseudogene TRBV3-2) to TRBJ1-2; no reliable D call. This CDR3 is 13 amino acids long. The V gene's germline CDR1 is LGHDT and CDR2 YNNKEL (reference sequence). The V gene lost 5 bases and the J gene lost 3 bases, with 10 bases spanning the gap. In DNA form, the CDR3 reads TGTGCCAGCAGCGCCCGGACTTACTATGGCTACACCTTC. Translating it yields CASSARTYYGYTF.